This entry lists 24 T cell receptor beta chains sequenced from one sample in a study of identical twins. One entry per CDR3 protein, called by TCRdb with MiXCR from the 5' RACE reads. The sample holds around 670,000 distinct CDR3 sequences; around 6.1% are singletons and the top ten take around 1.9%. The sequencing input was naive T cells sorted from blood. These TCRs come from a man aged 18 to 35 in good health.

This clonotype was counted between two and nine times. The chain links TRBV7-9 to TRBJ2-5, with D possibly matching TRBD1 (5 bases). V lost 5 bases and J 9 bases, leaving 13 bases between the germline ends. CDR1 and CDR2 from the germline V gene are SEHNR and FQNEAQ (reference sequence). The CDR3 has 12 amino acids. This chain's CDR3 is CASSNLQGPQYF. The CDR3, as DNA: TGTGCCAGCAGCAACCTCCAGGGTCCCCAGTACTTC. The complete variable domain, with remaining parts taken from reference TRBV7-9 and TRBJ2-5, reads DTGVSQNPRHKITKRGQNVTFRCDPISEHNRLYWYRQTLGQGPEFLTYFQNEAQLEKSRLLSDRFSAERPKGSFSTLEIQRTEQGDSAMYLCASSNLQGPQYFGPGTRLLVL.

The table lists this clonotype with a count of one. The CDR3 DNA is TGTGCCAGCTTTCTCAGCCTAGACGTCAATGAGCAGTTCTTC. It yields the protein CASFLSLDVNEQFF. The gene calls are TRBV18 and TRBJ2-1; D ambiguous. Germline-derived CDR1 and CDR2 are KGHSH and LQKENI. Trimming removed 7 bases from V and 6 bases from J, with 16 bases in between. CDR3 length: 14 residues.

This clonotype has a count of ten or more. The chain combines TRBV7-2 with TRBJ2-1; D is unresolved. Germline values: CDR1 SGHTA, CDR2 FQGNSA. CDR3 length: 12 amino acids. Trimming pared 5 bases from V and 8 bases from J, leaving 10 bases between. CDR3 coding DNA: TGTGCCAGCAGCACCTTTTACGATGAGCAGTTCTTC. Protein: CASSTFYDEQFF.

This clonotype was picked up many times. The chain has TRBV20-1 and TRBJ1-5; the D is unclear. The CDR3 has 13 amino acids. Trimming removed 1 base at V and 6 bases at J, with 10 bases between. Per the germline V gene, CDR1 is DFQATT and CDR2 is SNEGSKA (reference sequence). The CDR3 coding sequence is TGCAGTGCTAGAGTGCTGGTGGGTCAGCCCCAGCATTTT. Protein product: CSARVLVGQPQHF.

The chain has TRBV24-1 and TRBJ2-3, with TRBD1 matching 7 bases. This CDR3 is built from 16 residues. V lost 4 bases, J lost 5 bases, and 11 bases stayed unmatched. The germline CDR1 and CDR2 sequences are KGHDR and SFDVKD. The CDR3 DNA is TGTGCCACCAGTGACCCCGGGACAGACTCCCAAGATACGCAGTATTTT. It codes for CATSDPGTDSQDTQYF.

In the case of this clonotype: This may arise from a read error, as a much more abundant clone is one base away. The CDR3 loop reads CASSLRGQGYDEQYF. The CDR3 region has the DNA TGTGCCAGCAGCTTAAGGGGGCAGGGGTACGACGAGCAGTACTTC. The chain is built from TRBV7-9 and TRBJ2-7, with 7 bases fitting TRBD1. The junction had 9 bases not matched to a gene; V was cut back by 2 bases and J by 5 bases. CDR1 SEHNR and CDR2 FQNEAQ come from the germline V gene (reference sequence). The CDR3 runs 15 residues.

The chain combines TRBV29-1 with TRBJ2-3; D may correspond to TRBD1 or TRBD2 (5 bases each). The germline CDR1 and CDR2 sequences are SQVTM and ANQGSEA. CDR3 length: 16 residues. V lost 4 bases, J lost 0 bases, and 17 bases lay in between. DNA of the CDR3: TGCAGCGTTGGGGTTTGGGGGATTGGCAGCACAGATACGCAGTATTTT. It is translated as CSVGVWGIGSTDTQYF.

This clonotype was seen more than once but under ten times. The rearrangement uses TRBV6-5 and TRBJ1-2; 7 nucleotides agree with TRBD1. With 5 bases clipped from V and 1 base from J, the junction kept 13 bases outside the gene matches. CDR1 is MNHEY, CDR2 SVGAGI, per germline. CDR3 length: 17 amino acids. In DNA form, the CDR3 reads TGTGCCAGCAGTAACTTAGGGGGCGGCTTTGATAACTATGGCTACACCTTC. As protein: CASSNLGGGFDNYGYTF.

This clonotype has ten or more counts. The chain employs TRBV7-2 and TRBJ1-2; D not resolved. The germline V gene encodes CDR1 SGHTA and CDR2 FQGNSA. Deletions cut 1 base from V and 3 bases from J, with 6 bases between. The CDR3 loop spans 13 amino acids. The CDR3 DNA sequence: TGTGCCAGCAGCTTAGTCTCCGACTATGGCTACACCTTC. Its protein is CASSLVSDYGYTF.

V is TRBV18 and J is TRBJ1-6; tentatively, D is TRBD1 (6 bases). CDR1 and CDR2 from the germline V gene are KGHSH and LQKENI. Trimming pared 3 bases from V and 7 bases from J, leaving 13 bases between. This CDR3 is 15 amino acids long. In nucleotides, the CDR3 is TGTGCCAGCTCACCGGCACAGGGCGGAAATTCACCCCTCCACTTT. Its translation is CASSPAQGGNSPLHF.

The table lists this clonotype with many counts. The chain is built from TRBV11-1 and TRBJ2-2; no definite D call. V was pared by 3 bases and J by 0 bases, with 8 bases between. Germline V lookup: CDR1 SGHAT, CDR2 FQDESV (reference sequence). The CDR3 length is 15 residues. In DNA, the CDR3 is TGTGCCAGCAGCTTGTCTCGGCCGAACACCGGGGAGCTGTTTTTT. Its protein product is CASSLSRPNTGELFF.

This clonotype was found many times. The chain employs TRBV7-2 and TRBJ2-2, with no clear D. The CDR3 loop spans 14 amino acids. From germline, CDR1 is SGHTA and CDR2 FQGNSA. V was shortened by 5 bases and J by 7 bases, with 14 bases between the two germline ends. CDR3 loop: CASSPPTHLGELFF. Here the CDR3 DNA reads TGTGCCAGCAGCCCCCCGACACATCTCGGGGAGCTGTTTTTT.

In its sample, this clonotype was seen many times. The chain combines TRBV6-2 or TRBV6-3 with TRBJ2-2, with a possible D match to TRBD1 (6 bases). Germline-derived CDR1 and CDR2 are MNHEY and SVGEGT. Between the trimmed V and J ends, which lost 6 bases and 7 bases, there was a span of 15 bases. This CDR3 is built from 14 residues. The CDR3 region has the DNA TGTGCCAGCAGACCAACAGGGAAGGTCGGGGAGCTGTTTTTT. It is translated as CASRPTGKVGELFF.

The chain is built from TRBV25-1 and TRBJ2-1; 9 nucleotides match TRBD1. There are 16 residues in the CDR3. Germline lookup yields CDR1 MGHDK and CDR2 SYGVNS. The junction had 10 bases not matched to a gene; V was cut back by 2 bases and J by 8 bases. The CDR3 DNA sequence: TGTGCCAGCAGTGAACCGTGGACAGGGGTCTCTGATGAGCAGTTCTTC. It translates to CASSEPWTGVSDEQFF.

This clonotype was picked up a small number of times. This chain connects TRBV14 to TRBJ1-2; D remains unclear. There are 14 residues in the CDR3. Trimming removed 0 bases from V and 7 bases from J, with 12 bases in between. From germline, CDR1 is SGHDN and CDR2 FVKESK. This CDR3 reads CASSQEVRSGGYTF. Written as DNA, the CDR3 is TGTGCCAGCAGCCAAGAAGTGCGATCCGGTGGCTACACCTTC. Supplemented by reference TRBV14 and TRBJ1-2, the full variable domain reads EAGVTQFPSHSVIEKGQTVTLRCDPISGHDNLYWYRRVMGKEIKFLLHFVKESKQDESGMPNNRFLAERTGGTYSTLKVQPAELEDSGVYFCASSQEVRSGGYTFGSGTRLTVV.

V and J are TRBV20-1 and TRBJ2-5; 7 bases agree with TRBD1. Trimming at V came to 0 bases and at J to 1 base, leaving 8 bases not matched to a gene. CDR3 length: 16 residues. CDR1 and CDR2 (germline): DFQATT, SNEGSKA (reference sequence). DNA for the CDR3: TGCAGTGCTAGAGATATCGCGGCAGGGGGCCAAGAGACCCAGTACTTC. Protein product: CSARDIAAGGQETQYF.

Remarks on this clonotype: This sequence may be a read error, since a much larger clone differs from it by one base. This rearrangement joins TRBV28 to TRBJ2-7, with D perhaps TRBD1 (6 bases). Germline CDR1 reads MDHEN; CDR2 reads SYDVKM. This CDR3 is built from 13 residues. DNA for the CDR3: TGTGCCAGCGGCAGGGGCCAACACTACGAGCAGTGCTTC. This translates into CASGRGQHYEQCF.

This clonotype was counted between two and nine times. The CDR3 sequence: CATSKGQQDIGQPQHF. DNA of the CDR3: TGTGCCACCAGCAAGGGACAGCAGGACATAGGTCAGCCCCAGCATTTT. The chain recombines TRBV15 with TRBJ1-5; 7 nucleotides match TRBD1. The trim removed 4 bases at V and 6 bases at J, leaving 12 bases unmatched. CDR3 size: 16 residues. The germline V gene encodes CDR1 LNHNV and CDR2 YYDKDF (reference sequence).

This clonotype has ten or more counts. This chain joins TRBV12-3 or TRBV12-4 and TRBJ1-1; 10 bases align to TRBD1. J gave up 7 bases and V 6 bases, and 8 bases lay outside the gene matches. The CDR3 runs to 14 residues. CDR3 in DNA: TGTGCCAGCAGGGGGACAGGGGAAAGGGTTGAAGCTTTCTTT. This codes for CASRGTGERVEAFF.

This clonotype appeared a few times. In DNA form, the CDR3 reads TGTGCCAGCAGTTACGGGAGGGGGACGACTGAAGCTTTCTTT. Amino acid sequence: CASSYGRGTTEAFF. The rearrangement joins TRBV6-5 to TRBJ1-1; perhaps TRBD1 as D (6 bases). Trimming took 2 bases from V and 5 from J, leaving 12 bases between them. The CDR3 spans 14 residues. Germline V lookup: CDR1 MNHEY, CDR2 SVGAGI.

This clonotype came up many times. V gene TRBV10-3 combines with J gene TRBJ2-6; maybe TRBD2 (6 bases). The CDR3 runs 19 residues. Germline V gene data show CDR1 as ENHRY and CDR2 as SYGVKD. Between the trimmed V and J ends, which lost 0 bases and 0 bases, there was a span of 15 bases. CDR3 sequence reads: CAISESGGHRYSGANVLTF. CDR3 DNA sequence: TGTGCCATCAGTGAGTCAGGAGGGCACCGGTACTCTGGGGCCAACGTCCTGACTTTC.

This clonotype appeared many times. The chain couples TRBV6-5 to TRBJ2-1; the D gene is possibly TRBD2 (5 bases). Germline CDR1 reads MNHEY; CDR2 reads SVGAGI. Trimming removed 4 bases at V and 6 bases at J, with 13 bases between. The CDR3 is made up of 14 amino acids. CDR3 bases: TGTGCCAGCAGTTCGTCCCAAGGAGGCAATGAGCAGTTCTTC. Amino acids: CASSSSQGGNEQFF.

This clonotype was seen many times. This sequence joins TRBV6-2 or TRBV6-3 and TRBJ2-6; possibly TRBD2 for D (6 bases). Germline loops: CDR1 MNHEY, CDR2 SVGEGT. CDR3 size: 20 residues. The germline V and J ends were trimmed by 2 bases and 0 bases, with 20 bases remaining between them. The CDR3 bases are TGTGCCAGCAGTTACCAAAAACCGGGACTTGTAAGCTCTGGGGCCAACGTCCTGACTTTC. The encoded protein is CASSYQKPGLVSSGANVLTF.

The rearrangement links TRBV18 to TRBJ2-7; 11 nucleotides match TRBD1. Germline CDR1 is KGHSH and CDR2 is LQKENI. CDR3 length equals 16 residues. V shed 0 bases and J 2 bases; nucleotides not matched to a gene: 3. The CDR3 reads CASSPPGTGGPYEQYF. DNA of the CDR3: TGTGCCAGCTCACCACCCGGGACAGGGGGTCCCTACGAGCAGTACTTC.